The next 15 T cell receptor beta chains were all read from a single sample in a study of T cell changes during pregnancy in multiple sclerosis. The table came from immunoSEQ multiplex PCR; TCRdb's copy has only in-frame clones and leaves some out. Of 50,000 to 75,000 clones listed, roughly 91% are singletons. The sample consisted of peripheral blood, taken in the third trimester of pregnancy. The receptors come from a female donor in good health, enrolled as a control in a pregnancy study.

With regard to this clone: This sample includes further DNA sequences coding for the same CDR3. The chain employs TRBV5-1 and TRBJ2-5, with 11 bases fitting TRBD1. J was trimmed by 2 bases and V by 2 bases; bases with no gene match: 2. Per germline, CDR1 SGHRS and CDR2 YFSETQ. CDR3 size: 15 residues. CDR3 in amino acids: CASSFGTGGQETQYF. The CDR3 DNA sequence: TGCGCCAGCAGCTTTGGGACAGGGGGGCAAGAGACCCAGTACTTC. Full variable domain (rest looked up from reference TRBV5-1 and TRBJ2-5): KAGVTQTPRYLIKTRGQQVTLSCSPISGHRSVSWYQQTPGQGLQFLFEYFSETQRNKGNFPGRFSGRQFSNSRSEMNVSTLELGDSALYLCASSFGTGGQETQYFGPGTRLLVL.

This rearrangement joins TRBV7-2 to TRBJ2-1, with 9 bases identical to TRBD2. From germline, CDR1 is SGHTA and CDR2 FQGNSA. This CDR3 contains 16 residues. J lost 1 base, V lost 7 bases, and 8 bases had no gene match. The CDR3 spells CASTRGGVQSYNEQFF. The CDR3 bases are TGTGCCAGCACCCGCGGGGGGGTACAGTCCTACAATGAGCAGTTCTTC.

The chain combines TRBV10-1 with TRBJ2-3; the D gene is possibly TRBD2 (6 bases). Germline loops: CDR1 WNHNN, CDR2 SYGVQD (reference sequence). The V end lost 4 bases, the J end lost 4 bases, and 12 bases lay between the germline ends. The CDR3 is made up of 14 amino acids. DNA of the CDR3: TGCGCCAGCAGTGTCCTCGGAGGGCCAGATACGCAGTATTTT. It is translated as CASSVLGGPDTQYF.

The rearrangement links TRBV2 to TRBJ2-3; 12 bases match TRBD1. The CDR3 extends over 13 amino acids. Per germline, CDR1 SNHLY and CDR2 FYNNEI. Germline trimming cut 7 bases from V and 11 bases from J; bases unmatched to any gene: 7. This chain's CDR3 is CASIGTGGQKQYF. In DNA, the CDR3 is TGTGCCAGCATTGGGACAGGGGGCCAAAAGCAGTATTTT.

This chain links TRBV11-2 with TRBJ2-7; D is perhaps TRBD2 (5 bases). The V end lost 0 bases, the J end lost 7 bases, and 10 bases lay between the germline ends. Germline V CDR1 and CDR2: SGHAT, FQNNGV. The CDR3 consists of 13 residues. CDR3 bases: TGTGCCAGCAGCTTAGAACCGTCGGGGGAGCAGTACTTC. Translation gives CASSLEPSGEQYF. The whole variable domain, filled in from reference TRBV11-2 and TRBJ2-7, reads EAGVAQSPRYKIIEKRQSVAFWCNPISGHATLYWYQQILGQGPKLLIQFQNNGVVDDSQLPKDRFSAERLKGVDSTLKIQPAKLEDSAVYLCASSLEPSGEQYFGPGTRLTVT.

This rearrangement joins TRBV5-1 to TRBJ2-3; D call uncertain. CDR1 is SGHRS and CDR2 is YFSETQ in the germline V gene. There are 15 residues in the CDR3. V lost 4 bases and J lost 0, with 12 bases in between. CDR3 nucleotide sequence: TGCGCCAGCAGCCTGACTTCCCCTAGCACAGATACGCAGTATTTT. Its protein is CASSLTSPSTDTQYF.

The chain employs TRBV19 and TRBJ1-1; D is perhaps TRBD1 (5 bases). Germline CDR1 reads LNHDA; CDR2 reads SQIVND (reference sequence). The CDR3 contains 14 residues. Trimming removed 1 base at V and 5 bases at J, with 11 bases between. This chain's CDR3 is CASSIAGTGTEAFF. In DNA form, the CDR3 reads TGTGCCAGTAGTATAGCCGGGACTGGGACTGAAGCTTTCTTT.

The chain employs TRBV2 and TRBJ2-2; TRBD1 might be the D (5 bases). V lost 1 base and J 3 bases, leaving 6 bases between the germline ends. This CDR3 region has 14 residues. Looked up from germline, CDR1 is SNHLY and CDR2 is FYNNEI. The CDR3 DNA is TGTGCCAGCAGTGAAGGGGGCTACACCGGGGAGCTGTTTTTT. It specifies CASSEGGYTGELFF.

The rearrangement uses TRBV5-1 and TRBJ1-1, with a tentative D call TRBD1 (6 bases). The V and J ends lost 0 bases and 3 bases respectively, with 9 bases between them. CDR1 is SGHRS and CDR2 is YFSETQ in the germline V gene. There are 14 residues in the CDR3. CDR3 sequence (DNA): TGCGCCAGCAGCTTGGCCAGGGGTGACACTGAAGCTTTCTTT. Translation: CASSLARGDTEAFF.

This sequence joins TRBV6-5 and TRBJ1-2; 7 bases are shared with TRBD1. This CDR3 contains 13 residues. Germline V gene data show CDR1 as MNHEY and CDR2 as SVGAGI. The V gene end was trimmed by 5 bases and the J gene end by 7 bases; junction bases not matched to a gene: 7. The DNA of the CDR3 is TGTGCCAGCAGTATAACAGGGGAAGGTGGCTACACCTTC. Translated, it gives CASSITGEGGYTF.

V and J are TRBV7-8 and TRBJ2-7; 7 bases map to TRBD2. CDR1 is SGHVS and CDR2 is FQNEAQ in the germline V gene. This CDR3 is built from 17 residues. J lost 2 bases, V lost 3 bases, and 13 bases had no gene match. The CDR3 spells CASSLETRLAPTYEQYF. CDR3 DNA sequence: TGTGCCAGCAGCTTGGAAACAAGACTAGCACCTACCTACGAGCAGTACTTC.

This chain uses TRBV6-1 with TRBJ2-5; 9 nucleotides match TRBD2. Germline V gives CDR1 MNHNS, CDR2 SASEGT. With 2 bases clipped from V and 2 bases from J, the junction kept 6 bases outside the gene matches. This CDR3 has 16 residues. CDR3 residues: CASSEMGLAGQETQYF. CDR3 coding DNA: TGTGCCAGCAGTGAAATGGGGCTAGCGGGGCAAGAGACCCAGTACTTC.

The chain is built from TRBV11-2 and TRBJ1-3, with 7 bases that match TRBD1. V lost 7 bases to trimming and J lost 0 bases; unmatched junction nucleotides: 6. From germline, CDR1 is SGHAT and CDR2 FQNNGV. The CDR3 spans 15 residues. Written as DNA, the CDR3 is TGTGCCAGCACCCGGACAGGCCTCTCTGGAAACACCATATATTTT. This gives the protein CASTRTGLSGNTIYF.

The rearrangement uses TRBV4-1 and TRBJ2-3, with D unresolved. Between the trimmed V and J ends, which lost 4 bases and 2 bases, there was a span of 4 bases. Per germline, CDR1 MGHRA and CDR2 YSYEKL. The CDR3 is 12 residues long. CDR3 nucleotides: TGCGCCAGCAGCCCTACCACAGATACGCAGTATTTT. This translates into CASSPTTDTQYF.

This rearrangement joins TRBV7-8 to TRBJ2-2, with no clear D. V was shortened by 5 bases and J by 10 bases, with 8 bases between the two germline ends. There are 11 residues in the CDR3. Per germline, CDR1 SGHVS and CDR2 FQNEAQ. For the CDR3, the DNA is TGTGCCAGCAGCATGAGTTTGGAGCTGTTTTTT. Encoded protein: CASSMSLELFF.